The 22 T cell receptor beta chains below were found in one sample sequenced in a study of patients and donors after allogeneic stem cell transplantation. TCRdb passed the RT-PCR reads through MiXCR, listing each CDR3 protein once. The repertoire includes about 96,000 distinct CDR3 sequences, 45% to 50% of them detected once, and 61% sits in the top ten. Sequencing input: blood, either unsorted or a sorted T cell fraction (not recorded which). The receptor source for this set is a human donor who was either an allogeneic HSCT recipient or a stem cell or donor lymphocyte infusion donor (not recorded which). It is not recorded whose cells these are; they may come from a transplant donor.

The V call is TRBV29-1, the J call TRBJ1-1, with 8 positions matching TRBD1. J lost 5 bases, V lost 4 bases, and 6 bases had no gene match. Germline values: CDR1 SQVTM, CDR2 ANQGSEA. The CDR3 totals 13 residues. CDR3 loop: CSVVDRGGTEAFF. The CDR3 bases are TGCAGCGTTGTAGACAGGGGAGGGACTGAAGCTTTCTTT.

The chain combines TRBV18 with TRBJ1-4; 12 nucleotides line up with TRBD1. The length of the CDR3 is 16 residues. Losses at the gene ends were 5 bases for V and 5 bases for J; bases not matched to a gene: 6. CDR1 and CDR2 (germline): KGHSH, LQKENI. The CDR3 region has the DNA TGTGCCAGCTCAGAGGGACAGGGGGCATACAATGAAAAACTGTTTTTT. Translating it yields CASSEGQGAYNEKLFF.

This chain joins TRBV29-1 and TRBJ2-2, with D perhaps matching TRBD1 or TRBD2 (5 bases each). Germline-derived CDR1 and CDR2 are SQVTM and ANQGSEA. The CDR3 extends over 17 amino acids. Trimming took 1 base from V and 5 from J, leaving 20 bases between them. CDR3 DNA sequence: TGCAGCGTTGAAGGGGACCAAGCGGAAGTCGGTACCGGGGAGCTGTTTTTT. It translates to CSVEGDQAEVGTGELFF.

This clonotype has a single count. The V call is TRBV12-3 or TRBV12-4, the J call TRBJ1-5, with unresolved D. The ends were cut back, 2 bases at V and 7 bases at J, with 15 bases in the middle. This CDR3 contains 15 residues. CDR3 coding DNA: TGTGCCAGCAGTTTAACCGGGTTTCGGGGACAGCCCCAGCATTTT. Residues: CASSLTGFRGQPQHF.

This clonotype has just a few counts. This chain uses TRBV29-1 with TRBJ1-1; no reliable D call. Germline CDR1 is SQVTM and CDR2 is ANQGSEA. V gave up 4 bases and J gave up 0 bases, with 0 bases separating them. This CDR3 comprises 10 residues. CDR3 in DNA: TGCAGCGTTGTGAACACTGAAGCTTTCTTT. Its protein product is CSVVNTEAFF.

This clonotype was seen more than once but under ten times. V is TRBV20-1 and J is TRBJ1-3; a weak D match, TRBD1 (5 bases). The germline V gene encodes CDR1 DFQATT and CDR2 SNEGSKA (reference sequence). The V and J ends lost 3 bases and 0 bases respectively, with 9 bases between them. This CDR3 is built from 14 residues. The CDR3 sequence: CSASRQSSGNTIYF. DNA of the CDR3: TGCAGTGCTAGTCGACAGAGCTCTGGAAACACCATATATTTT.

This clonotype appeared a few times. CDR3 protein: CSARDYRLAGEGTEAFF. The CDR3 DNA follows: TGCAGTGCTAGAGATTATCGTTTGGCGGGGGAGGGCACTGAAGCTTTCTTT. The chain employs TRBV20-1 and TRBJ1-1, with D maybe TRBD1 (5 bases). CDR3 length: 17 amino acids. Germline-derived CDR1 and CDR2 are DFQATT and SNEGSKA (reference sequence). Between the trimmed V and J ends, which lost 0 bases and 4 bases, there was a span of 21 bases.

V and J are TRBV12-3 or TRBV12-4 and TRBJ1-1; TRBD1 aligns across 7 bases. The CDR3 totals 15 residues. Trimming at V came to 6 bases and at J to 4 bases, leaving 11 bases not matched to a gene. CDR3 sequence reads: CASSYRGALGTEAFF. CDR3 coding DNA: TGTGCCAGCAGCTACAGGGGAGCCCTTGGCACTGAAGCTTTCTTT.

This clonotype was counted between two and nine times. The rearrangement links TRBV7-8 to TRBJ1-5; TRBD1 might be the D (6 bases). V lost 0 bases to trimming and J lost 0 bases, with 12 bases between them. Germline V CDR1 and CDR2: SGHVS, FQNEAQ. The CDR3 runs to 17 residues. CDR3 residues: CASSLAQDRYSNQPQHF. In DNA form, the CDR3 reads TGTGCCAGCAGCTTAGCACAGGACAGATATAGCAATCAGCCCCAGCATTTT.

This clonotype has more than one count but fewer than ten. This chain joins TRBV12-3 or TRBV12-4 and TRBJ1-6; D is uncertain. The CDR3 is made up of 13 amino acids. With 4 bases removed from V and 7 bases from J, the gap between germline ends came to 8 bases. Here the CDR3 DNA reads TGTGCCAGCAGTTCCCTACGAAATTCACCCCTCCACTTT. It is translated as CASSSLRNSPLHF.

The chain carries TRBV6-5 and TRBJ2-7; TRBD2 matches at 11 bases. The germline CDR1 and CDR2 sequences are MNHEY and SVGAGI. This CDR3 has 15 amino acids. The V segment lost 6 bases and the J segment 0 bases; nucleotides outside the gene matches: 4. The CDR3 DNA sequence: TGTGCCAGCAGAGCTACTAGCGGGAGCTCCTACGAGCAGTACTTC. Protein sequence: CASRATSGSSYEQYF.

The chain has TRBV20-1 and TRBJ2-3, with TRBD1 as a possible D gene (5 bases). CDR1 DFQATT and CDR2 SNEGSKA come from the germline V gene (reference sequence). This CDR3 comprises 11 residues. Deletions cut 7 bases from V and 2 bases from J, with 7 bases between. The CDR3 reads CSGGTTDTQYF. As DNA, the CDR3 is TGCAGTGGGGGCACCACAGATACGCAGTATTTT.

The table lists this clonotype with a few counts. This rearrangement joins TRBV3-2 to TRBJ1-5; the DNA was not used to check the table's D call, TRBD1. TRBV3-2 is a pseudogene segment. The CDR3 length is 18 residues. The CDR3 spells CASSREGTRVNTNQPQHF. CDR3 nucleotides: TGTGCCAGCAGCCGGGAAGGGACCAGGGTCAATACCAATCAGCCCCAGCATTTT.

The V gene is TRBV29-1, the J gene TRBJ2-1, with TRBD2 matching 10 bases. V lost 5 bases and J lost 9; bases outside the gene matches: 34. Germline V gene lookup returns CDR1 SQVTM and CDR2 ANQGSEA. CDR3 length: 22 amino acids. CDR3 bases: TGCAGCGTTCATCACAGGGGCGGGGGATTTTCGGGCAGCGGGAGGGCGGCTATTGAGCAGTTCTTC. As protein: CSVHHRGGGFSGSGRAAIEQFF.

This chain links TRBV7-2 with TRBJ2-3; 12 bases align to TRBD2. The CDR3 contains 16 residues. Germline V gene data show CDR1 as SGHTA and CDR2 as FQGNSA. After removal of 5 bases from V and 2 bases from J, the junction contained 5 bases not matched to a gene. As DNA, the CDR3 is TGTGCCAGCAGCCGATGGACTAGCGGGGTCACAGATACGCAGTATTTT. Its protein is CASSRWTSGVTDTQYF.

In its sample, this clonotype was seen a few times. The chain is built from TRBV5-1 and TRBJ1-5; D call uncertain. Between the trimmed V and J ends, which lost 4 bases and 3 bases, there was a span of 8 bases. The CDR3 is 13 residues long. CDR1 SGHRS and CDR2 YFSETQ come from the germline V gene. In DNA, the CDR3 is TGCGCCAGCAGCGTCACAGTCAATCAGCCCCAGCATTTT. It yields the protein CASSVTVNQPQHF. Supplemented by reference TRBV5-1 and TRBJ1-5, the full variable domain reads KAGVTQTPRYLIKTRGQQVTLSCSPISGHRSVSWYQQTPGQGLQFLFEYFSETQRNKGNFPGRFSGRQFSNSRSEMNVSTLELGDSALYLCASSVTVNQPQHFGDGTRLSIL.

In DNA, the CDR3 is TGCGCCAGCAGCCAGAGGCTACAAAGCACAGATACGCAGTATTTT. It encodes CASSQRLQSTDTQYF. V gene TRBV4-3 combines with J gene TRBJ2-3; D not certain. The CDR3 contains 15 residues. V was pared by 3 bases and J by 0 bases, with 10 bases between. Germline CDR1 reads LGHNA; CDR2 reads YSLEER.

V is TRBV4-3 and J is TRBJ1-1; D gene uncertain. The V end was cut by 0 bases, the J end by 5 bases, with 13 bases between. CDR3 length: 15 residues. CDR1 and CDR2 from the germline V gene are LGHNA and YSLEER. In DNA, the CDR3 is TGCGCCAGCAGCCAAGACCGAGACCCGAGGACTGAAGCTTTCTTT. Amino acids: CASSQDRDPRTEAFF.

The CDR3 sequence is CASSRANYGYTF. In nucleotides, the CDR3 is TGCGCCAGCAGCCGCGCGAACTATGGCTACACCTTC. This sequence joins TRBV4-3 and TRBJ1-2; D unresolved. Between the trimmed V and J ends, which lost 4 bases and 2 bases, there was a span of 5 bases. CDR1 and CDR2 from the germline V gene are LGHNA and YSLEER. This CDR3 has 12 residues.

This clonotype has more than one count but fewer than ten. The V gene is TRBV28, the J gene TRBJ1-2; D call uncertain. Trimming took 7 bases from V and 2 from J, leaving 17 bases between them. The CDR3 is 15 amino acids. The germline V gene encodes CDR1 MDHEN and CDR2 SYDVKM. The CDR3, as DNA: TGTGCCAGCACATATAACAGCATTCTAAACTATGGCTACACCTTC. The encoded protein is CASTYNSILNYGYTF.

The rearrangement links TRBV19 to TRBJ1-5; TRBD1 aligns across 9 bases. V was clipped by 5 bases and J by 5 bases; unmatched bases: 7. There are 15 residues in the CDR3. CDR1 is LNHDA and CDR2 is SQIVND in the germline V gene (reference sequence). The CDR3 nucleotides are TGTGCCAGTAGTCTCGGGACAGGGATGTATCAGCCCCAGCATTTT. This codes for CASSLGTGMYQPQHF.

This clonotype was picked up a small number of times. The J gene is TRBJ1-1, the V gene TRBV15; 10 bases agree with TRBD1. The CDR3 has 16 amino acids. Germline loops: CDR1 LNHNV, CDR2 YYDKDF (reference sequence). The junction had 6 bases not matched to a gene; V was cut back by 2 bases and J by 3 bases. CDR3 protein: CATSRPPGQGYTEAFF. The CDR3, as DNA: TGTGCCACCAGCAGACCCCCGGGACAGGGGTACACTGAAGCTTTCTTT.